One sample yielded the 15 T cell receptor beta chains listed below, sequenced in a study of T cell repertoires in cytomegalovirus infection. One entry per CDR3 protein results from TCRdb running MiXCR on the reads. In the table there are some 920,000 distinct CDR3 sequences, about 33% of which are singletons. These TCRs are of unknown antigen specificity. Source: cultured CD8+ T cells from PBMCs, taken from culture after CMV antigen stimulation. The source of these receptors is a human donor in good health (CMV status not recorded). Some clones in this sample may be carry-over from other donors' samples.

This clonotype was detected only a few times. This CDR3 is CASTDGVSRGLTQETQYF. CDR3 bases: TGTGCCAGCACCGATGGGGTTTCCCGGGGGCTCACACAAGAGACCCAGTACTTC. The V and J genes are TRBV6-1 and TRBJ2-5; D assignment may be TRBD1 or TRBD2 (6 bases each). The germline V gene encodes CDR1 MNHNS and CDR2 SASEGT. This CDR3 contains 18 residues. V dropped 7 bases and J dropped 2 bases, with 26 bases sitting between them.

The V gene is TRBV5-6, the J gene TRBJ2-5; tentatively, D is TRBD2 (7 bases). This CDR3 spans 15 amino acids. Germline V gene sequence: CDR1 SGHDT, CDR2 YYEEEE. The V and J ends lost 4 bases and 4 bases respectively, with 17 bases between them. The CDR3: CASSPDSRGGETQYF. The CDR3, as DNA: TGTGCCAGCAGCCCGGACAGCCGCGGGGGAGAGACCCAGTACTTC. The full variable domain, rest sourced from reference TRBV5-6 and TRBJ2-5, is DAGVTQSPTHLIKTRGQQVTLRCSPKSGHDTVSWYQQALGQGPQFIFQYYEEEERQRGNFPDRFSGHQFPNYSSELNVNALLLGDSALYLCASSPDSRGGETQYFGPGTRLLVL.

In this sample, this clonotype turned up many times. The gene calls are TRBV7-9 and TRBJ2-1, with D perhaps matching TRBD1 (8 bases). The CDR3 length is 13 residues. Germline CDR1 and CDR2: SEHNR and FQNEAQ (reference sequence). V was shortened by 8 bases and J by 4 bases, with 12 bases between the two germline ends. The CDR3 nucleotides are TGTGCCAGCCTACAGGGGGGGTACAATGAGCAGTTCTTC. Its protein is CASLQGGYNEQFF.

This clonotype has more than one count but fewer than ten. The chain employs TRBV6-6 and TRBJ1-1; 8 nucleotides agree with TRBD1. CDR1 MNHNY and CDR2 SVGAGI come from the germline V gene (reference sequence). The J segment lost 5 bases and the V segment lost 7 bases, leaving 12 bases of the junction unmatched. CDR3 length: 15 residues. The CDR3 reads CASTATRTGSTEAFF. In DNA, the CDR3 is TGTGCCAGCACTGCCACGAGGACAGGGTCGACTGAAGCTTTCTTT.

This clonotype showed up many times. The chain has TRBV7-8 and TRBJ2-7; possible D gene TRBD2, 5 bases. Between the trimmed V and J ends, which lost 5 bases and 2 bases, there was a span of 13 bases. There are 14 residues in the CDR3. The germline V gene encodes CDR1 SGHVS and CDR2 FQNEAQ. The CDR3 sequence: CASSSRDPPYEQYV. Here the CDR3 DNA reads TGTGCCAGCAGCAGCCGGGATCCCCCCTACGAGCAGTACGTC.

This clonotype was seen many times. The genes are TRBV7-9 and TRBJ2-3; 8 positions match TRBD2. V dropped 4 bases and J dropped 2; count of bases not matched to a gene: 8. The CDR3 loop spans 16 amino acids. CDR1 is SEHNR, CDR2 FQNEAQ, per germline (reference sequence). DNA of the CDR3: TGTGCCAGCAGCTGGAGCGGGGGCCTCCTCACAGATACGCAGTATTTT. Translated: CASSWSGGLLTDTQYF.

This chain links TRBV12-3 or TRBV12-4 with TRBJ2-5; D ambiguous. The ends were cut back, 6 bases at V and 2 bases at J, with 10 bases in the middle. The CDR3 covers 13 residues. As DNA, the CDR3 is TGTGCCAGCAGGACCCCAGGACAAGAGACCCAGTACTTC. Protein sequence: CASRTPGQETQYF.

This clonotype was recorded a few times. This chain links TRBV4-3 with TRBJ2-7, with D maybe TRBD2 (5 bases). Trimming cost V 0 bases and J 6 bases, with 9 bases left between them. The CDR3 is 13 amino acids. The germline V gene has CDR1 LGHNA and CDR2 YSLEER. CDR3 nucleotides: TGCGCCAGCAGCCAAGATCGTGGGAGCGAGCAGTACGTC. Encoded protein: CASSQDRGSEQYV.

The J gene is TRBJ2-7, the V gene TRBV13, with TRBD2 as a possible D gene (7 bases). The V gene's germline CDR1 is PRHDT and CDR2 FYEKMQ (reference sequence). Trimming stripped 4 bases from V and 7 bases from J, with 17 bases between. This CDR3 has 14 residues. CDR3 coding DNA: TGTGCCAGCAGCTCGGGGGGCCTGCTGAGAGAGCAGTACTTC. Protein sequence: CASSSGGLLREQYF.

This clonotype was picked up a small number of times. The V gene is TRBV12-3 or TRBV12-4, the J gene TRBJ2-1, with 7 bases that match TRBD2. The V gene end was trimmed by 5 bases and the J gene end by 8 bases; junction bases not matched to a gene: 12. This CDR3 is built from 15 residues. The CDR3 region has the DNA TGTGCCAGCAGTCCCGCCAGCGGGGCTAGCGATGAGCAGTTCTTC. It encodes CASSPASGASDEQFF.

The rearrangement joins TRBV4-1 to TRBJ1-6; D remains ambiguous. Germline V gene sequence: CDR1 MGHRA, CDR2 YSYEKL. V lost 3 bases and J lost 5, with 17 bases in between. The CDR3 is made up of 17 amino acids. The CDR3 spells CASSHVTEGSDNSPLHF. As DNA, the CDR3 is TGCGCCAGCAGCCATGTTACAGAGGGATCGGATAATTCACCCCTCCACTTT.

This clonotype was counted a single time. The junction and the germline gene differ at one end; a read error may be behind it. This chain joins TRBV7-2 and TRBJ1-6, with D perhaps TRBD1 (5 bases). Germline V lookup: CDR1 SGHTA, CDR2 FQGNSA. The CDR3 runs to 15 residues. The CDR3 is CANSLIAGNNSPLHF. The DNA of the CDR3 is TGTGCCAACAGCTTAATCGCAGGGAATAATTCACCCCTCCACTTT.

The table lists this clonotype with many counts. The CDR3 protein is CASSPVSGELFF. The CDR3 DNA is TGTGCCAGCAGCCCGGTTTCCGGGGAGCTGTTTTTT. The V and J genes are TRBV7-9 and TRBJ2-2; no clear D gene. In germline, CDR1 is SEHNR, CDR2 FQNEAQ (reference sequence). V was pared by 5 bases and J by 6 bases, with 7 bases between. This CDR3 is built from 12 residues.

The chain recombines TRBV6-1 with TRBJ1-5; D is unclear. This CDR3 region has 16 residues. V was pared by 1 base and J by 3 bases, with 13 bases between. CDR1 and CDR2 from the germline V gene are MNHNS and SASEGT. The CDR3 region has the DNA TGTGCCAGCAGTGAAGAGGTCAGATCAGTCAATCAGCCCCAGCATTTT. Translating it yields CASSEEVRSVNQPQHF.

This chain links TRBV15 with TRBJ2-7, with 9 bases aligning to TRBD1. Germline loops: CDR1 LNHNV, CDR2 YYDKDF (reference sequence). The CDR3 is 16 residues long. Unmatched junction bases numbered 5, after V lost 0 bases and J lost 2 bases. The CDR3 is CATSREDRGLTYEQYF. The CDR3 DNA follows: TGTGCCACCAGCAGAGAGGACAGGGGACTCACCTACGAGCAGTACTTC.